The 11 T cell receptor beta chains presented below share a single source sample, sequenced in a study of T cells in Graves' hyperthyroidism and ophthalmopathy (dated by TCRdb to the late 2010s). Libraries were constructed by multiplex PCR. The reads were generated on an Illumina HiSeq 2000. TCR beta CDR3 regions were amplified from RNA transcripts. The TCR CDR3 was subjected to a first round of RT-PCR using the HTBI primer set and the Qiagen OneStep RT-PCR kit. TCRdb trimmed public reads at Q25 via fastp, called clones via MiXCR and kept in-frame beta chains. Identical CDR3 proteins give one entry, which carries the most common genes and DNA. The sample has some 250,000 distinct CDR3 sequences on record, about 15% of them singletons. The ten most abundant clones make up under 35% of the sample. Sequencing was carried out using blood. The receptor set was obtained from a woman between 50 and 59 years old with Graves' hyperthyroidism that later progressed to Graves' ophthalmopathy.

The table lists this clonotype with many counts. V usage is TRBV28 and J usage is TRBJ1-1, with no clear D. V lost 6 bases to trimming and J lost 5 bases, with 16 bases between them. The CDR3 has 14 residues. Per the germline V gene, CDR1 is MDHEN and CDR2 is SYDVKM. The chain's CDR3 is CASSPFRAKTEAFF. In DNA form, the CDR3 reads TGTGCCAGCAGCCCCTTCCGGGCCAAAACTGAAGCTTTCTTT.

This clonotype is termed medium-sized (0.01 to 0.1%). V gene TRBV30 combines with J gene TRBJ1-1; D perhaps matches TRBD1 (6 bases). CDR1 is GTSNPN and CDR2 is SVGIG in the germline V gene (reference sequence). The CDR3 totals 12 residues. The V and J ends lost 1 base and 9 bases respectively, with 12 bases between them. The CDR3 is CAWSAGGVKAFF. CDR3 bases: TGTGCCTGGAGTGCTGGGGGCGTTAAAGCTTTCTTT.

This clonotype showed up many times. The chain employs TRBV20-1 and TRBJ1-1; D is unresolved. V was trimmed by 6 bases and J by 5 bases, leaving 13 bases between them. Germline V gene data show CDR1 as DFQATT and CDR2 as SNEGSKA (reference sequence). CDR3 length: 12 residues. CDR3 region: CSAPRDGTEAFF. CDR3 nucleotides: TGCAGTGCCCCCCGGGATGGGACTGAAGCTTTCTTT.

Many counts were recorded for this clonotype. The V gene is TRBV28, the J gene TRBJ2-3; D not resolved. CDR1 and CDR2 (germline): MDHEN, SYDVKM. V was clipped by 6 bases and J by 4 bases, with 17 bases between them. The length of the CDR3 is 15 residues. The CDR3 reads CASSRGVTVADTQYF. In DNA, the CDR3 is TGTGCCAGCAGCCGTGGTGTAACGGTGGCAGATACGCAGTATTTT.

This clonotype was detected many times. The genes are TRBV29-1 and TRBJ2-2; 9 bases are shared with TRBD1. This CDR3 region has 14 residues. CDR1 and CDR2 from the germline V gene are SQVTM and ANQGSEA. Trimming cost V 7 bases and J 5 bases; bases outside gene matches: 8. DNA of the CDR3: TGCAGCGCCCCGGGACAGGGCACAACCGGGGAGCTGTTTTTT. Translating gives CSAPGQGTTGELFF.

This clonotype was seen many times. The rearrangement uses TRBV20-1 and TRBJ1-1; D not resolved. V was cut by 0 bases and J by 0 bases, with 17 bases left in between. The CDR3 loop spans 17 amino acids. The germline V gene has CDR1 DFQATT and CDR2 SNEGSKA (reference sequence). This CDR3 is CSARDTRRLGMNTEAFF. In DNA form, the CDR3 reads TGCAGTGCTAGAGATACGAGGAGACTGGGGATGAACACTGAAGCTTTCTTT.

The chain carries TRBV28 and TRBJ1-5; 7 nucleotides agree with TRBD1. Germline V gene lookup returns CDR1 MDHEN and CDR2 SYDVKM. V was pared by 3 bases and J by 0 bases, with 8 bases of the junction left unmatched. CDR3 length: 17 amino acids. CDR3 DNA sequence: TGTGCCAGCAGTTTTGGGGACAGTATCTATAGCAATCAGCCCCAGCATTTT. Protein sequence: CASSFGDSIYSNQPQHF.

This clonotype was recorded many times. The rearrangement links TRBV12-3 or TRBV12-4 to TRBJ2-3; D not certain. V was shortened by 2 bases and J by 13 bases, with 10 bases between the two germline ends. The CDR3 has 11 residues. For the CDR3, the DNA is TGTGCCAGCAGTTTAACTCGGCGAGAGTATTTT. Translated: CASSLTRREYF.

Ten or more counts support this clonotype. The chain links TRBV12-5 to TRBJ2-1, with D tentatively TRBD2 (6 bases). The CDR3 covers 15 residues. With 3 bases removed from V and 0 bases from J, the gap between germline ends came to 9 bases. Per germline, CDR1 LGHNT and CDR2 FRNRAP. CDR3 region: CASGFGGTSYNEQFF. In DNA, the CDR3 is TGTGCTAGTGGTTTCGGCGGGACCTCCTACAATGAGCAGTTCTTC.

Ten or more counts support this clonotype. The V gene is TRBV10-3, the J gene TRBJ2-1; TRBD2 agrees at 9 bases. V was pared by 5 bases and J by 2 bases, with 16 bases of the junction left unmatched. CDR1 ENHRY and CDR2 SYGVKD come from the germline V gene. The CDR3 is 19 amino acids. CDR3 bases: TGTGCCATCAGTTTAGCGGGAGCCGATTGGAGCGGCACCTACAATGAGCAGTTCTTC. It yields the protein CAISLAGADWSGTYNEQFF.

This clonotype was found many times. This chain connects TRBV6-1 to TRBJ1-1, with 8 bases identical to TRBD1. Germline V gene lookup returns CDR1 MNHNS and CDR2 SASEGT. J gave up 1 base and V 6 bases, and 4 bases lay outside the gene matches. CDR3 length: 14 amino acids. The CDR3 here is CASSVGTGNTEAFF. CDR3 DNA sequence: TGTGCCAGCAGCGTCGGGACAGGGAACACTGAAGCTTTCTTT.